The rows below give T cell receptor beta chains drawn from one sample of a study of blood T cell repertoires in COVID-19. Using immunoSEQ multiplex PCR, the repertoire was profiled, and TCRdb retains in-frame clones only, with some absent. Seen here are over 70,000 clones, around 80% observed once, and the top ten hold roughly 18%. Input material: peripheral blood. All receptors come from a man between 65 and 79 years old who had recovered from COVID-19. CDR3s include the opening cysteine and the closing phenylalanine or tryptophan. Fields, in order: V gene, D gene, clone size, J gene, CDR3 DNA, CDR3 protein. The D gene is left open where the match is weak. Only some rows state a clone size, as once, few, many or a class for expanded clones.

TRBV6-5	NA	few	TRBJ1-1	TGTGCCAGCAGTTCAGGGGTTGAGAGCACTGAAGCTTTCTTT	CASSSGVESTEAFF
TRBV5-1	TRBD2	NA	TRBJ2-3	TGCGCCAGCAGCTCACCTAGCGGGACTAGCACAGATACGCAGTATTTT	CASSSPSGTSTDTQYF
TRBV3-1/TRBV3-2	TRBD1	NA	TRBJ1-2	TGTGCCAGCAGCCATTGGGACAGGGACACAGGCTACACCTTC	CASSHWDRDTGYTF
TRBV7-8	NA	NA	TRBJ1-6	TGTGCCAGCAGCTCGGAGACAGGAGGTCTAATTTCACCCCTCCACTTT	CASSSETGGLISPLHF
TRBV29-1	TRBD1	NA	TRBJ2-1	TGCAGCGTTGTATTAGTTGAGAGGGGGCGAAATGAGCAGTTCTTC	CSVVLVERGRNEQFF
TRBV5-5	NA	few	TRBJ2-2	TGTGCCAGCAGCTTGGGGGCAGGGGCGAACACCGGGGAGCTGTTTTTT	CASSLGAGANTGELFF
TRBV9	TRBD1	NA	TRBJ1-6	TGTGCCAGCAGCCGACAGGGCTATAATTCACCCCTCCACTTT	CASSRQGYNSPLHF
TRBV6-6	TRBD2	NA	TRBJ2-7	TGTGCCAGCAGCCGTGGGACTAGCGGGAGGTCCTACGAGCAGTACTTC	CASSRGTSGRSYEQYF
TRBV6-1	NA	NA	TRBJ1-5	TGTGCCAGCAGTGATTCAGTAAGCAATCAGCCCCAGCATTTT	CASSDSVSNQPQHF
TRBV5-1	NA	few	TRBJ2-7	TGCGCCAGCAGCTTGGCCGTTTCCTACGAGCAGTACTTC	CASSLAVSYEQYF
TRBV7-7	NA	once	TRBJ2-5	TGTGCCAGCAGCTCACAGGGTATCGGAGAGACCCAGTACTTC	CASSSQGIGETQYF
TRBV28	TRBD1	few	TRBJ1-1	TGTGCCAGCAGTTTACATGACAGGGCGAGAGCTGAAGCTTTCTTT	CASSLHDRARAEAFF
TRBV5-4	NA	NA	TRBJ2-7	TGTGCCAGCAGCTTACCGACAGGTACGGTGTACGAGCAGTACTTC	CASSLPTGTVYEQYF
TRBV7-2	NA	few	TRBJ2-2	TGTGCCAGCAGCTTCTTCAATCCAGGCACCGGGGAGCTGTTTTTT	CASSFFNPGTGELFF
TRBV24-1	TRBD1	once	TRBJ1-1	TGTGCCACCAGGCCGGGACAGGAGAACACTGAAGCTTTCTTT	CATRPGQENTEAFF
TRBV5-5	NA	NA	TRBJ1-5	TGTGCCAGCAGCTTGGGCAGGGCGGGAGTAGATCAGCCCCAGCATTTT	CASSLGRAGVDQPQHF
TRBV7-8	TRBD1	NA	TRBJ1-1	TGTGCCAGCGCCCCGGGACAGGGTCTGGTAGGAGGGTACACTGAAGCTTTCTTT	CASAPGQGLVGGYTEAFF
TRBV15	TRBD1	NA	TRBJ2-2	TGTGCCACCAGCAGAAACAGGGGAATCGCCGGGGAGCTGTTTTTT	CATSRNRGIAGELFF
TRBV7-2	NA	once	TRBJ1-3	TGTGCCAGCAGCTTAGTGGGCCTATCCTCTGGAAACACCATATATTTT	CASSLVGLSSGNTIYF
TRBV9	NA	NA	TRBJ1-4	TGTGCCAGCAGCGCGTCGGGGGGAAGGGATGAAAAACTGTTTTTT	CASSASGGRDEKLFF
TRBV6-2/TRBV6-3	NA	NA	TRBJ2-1	TGTGCCAGCAGTTCCGGACTATACAATGAGCAGTTCTTC	CASSSGLYNEQFF
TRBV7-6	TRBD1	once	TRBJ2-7	TGTGCCAGCAGTTCCGGGACAGGGGGCATCTACGAGCAGTACTTC	CASSSGTGGIYEQYF
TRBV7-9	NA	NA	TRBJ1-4	TGTGCCAGCAGCTTAGCGCCAGGACTCGAAAAGGAAAAACTGTTTTTT	CASSLAPGLEKEKLFF
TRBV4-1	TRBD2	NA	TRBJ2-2	TGCGCCAGCAGCCAAGACCCAAAAGCGGGGGGTTTCACCGGGGAGCTGTTTTTT	CASSQDPKAGGFTGELFF
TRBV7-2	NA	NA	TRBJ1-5	TGTGCCAGCAGCCCGAGGGGAGGGGAGCCCCAGCATTTT	CASSPRGGEPQHF
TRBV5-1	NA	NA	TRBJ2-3	TGCGCCAGCAGCTTGGTCGGGAGAAGCACAGATACGCAGTATTTT	CASSLVGRSTDTQYF
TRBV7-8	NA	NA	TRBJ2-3	TGTGCCAGCAGCCCAGGACTATCGACAGATACGCAGTATTTT	CASSPGLSTDTQYF
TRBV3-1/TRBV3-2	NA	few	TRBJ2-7	TGTGCCAGCAGCCAAGTTGTCTCCGAGCAGTACTTC	CASSQVVSEQYF
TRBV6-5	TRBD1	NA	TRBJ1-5	TGTGCCAGCAGATGGACAGGGGATAGCAATCAGCCCCAGCATTTT	CASRWTGDSNQPQHF
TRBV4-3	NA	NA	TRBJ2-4	TGCGCCAGCAGCCAAGATGGCGCGTCGAGGGGGGCCAAAAACATTCAGTACTTC	CASSQDGASRGAKNIQYF
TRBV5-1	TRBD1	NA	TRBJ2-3	TGCGCCAGCAGCTTGCGGGGACAGAGTTCTAGCACAGATACGCAGTATTTT	CASSLRGQSSSTDTQYF
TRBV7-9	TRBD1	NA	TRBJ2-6	TGTGCCAGCAGCGAGCCGGGACAGGGCTTCTCTGGGGCCAACGTCCTGACTTTC	CASSEPGQGFSGANVLTF
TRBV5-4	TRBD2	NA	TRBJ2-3	TGTGCCAGCAGCTTGGTTAGCGGGGTTAACACAGATACGCAGTATTTT	CASSLVSGVNTDTQYF
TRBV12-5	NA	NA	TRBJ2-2	TGTGCTAGTGGAGATCTCACGGCGAACACCGGGGAGCTGTTTTTT	CASGDLTANTGELFF
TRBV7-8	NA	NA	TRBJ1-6	TGTGCCAGCAGCTCTCCACAGGGTTATAATTCACCCCTCCACTTT	CASSSPQGYNSPLHF
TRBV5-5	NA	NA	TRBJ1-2	TGTGCCAGCAACCTACAGGGTTCAGATGGCTACACCTTC	CASNLQGSDGYTF
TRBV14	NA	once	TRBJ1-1	TGTGCCAGCAGCCAAGTAGAAATGGAGGGTCCGAACACTGAAGCTTTCTTT	CASSQVEMEGPNTEAFF
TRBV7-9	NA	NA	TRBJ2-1	TGTGCCAGCAGCTTAAAATCGGACATAACCAATGAGCAGTTCTTC	CASSLKSDITNEQFF
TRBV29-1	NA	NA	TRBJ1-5	TGCAGCGTTGAAGATCACGGTCAGCCCCAGCATTTT	CSVEDHGQPQHF
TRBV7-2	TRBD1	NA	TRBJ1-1	TGTGCCAGCAGCCTCCTCAGGGGGACTGAAGCTTTCTTT	CASSLLRGTEAFF
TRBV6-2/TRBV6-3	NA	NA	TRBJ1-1	TGTGCCAGCAGTTACGCAGGTTTTGGTGAAGCTTTCTTT	CASSYAGFGEAFF
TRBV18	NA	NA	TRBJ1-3	TGTGCCAGCTCATCCGGGACACCCAACTCTGGAAACACCATATATTTT	CASSSGTPNSGNTIYF
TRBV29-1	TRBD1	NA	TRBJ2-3	TGCAGCGTGGGACAGGGGGTTGCAGATACGCAGTATTTT	CSVGQGVADTQYF
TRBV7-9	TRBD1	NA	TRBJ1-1	TGTGCCAGCAGCATATTGACAGGGTTTAATGAAGCTTTCTTT	CASSILTGFNEAFF
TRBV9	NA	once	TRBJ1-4	TGTGCCAGCAGCGTAGGCGGGCTTCAGGAAAAACTGTTTTTT	CASSVGGLQEKLFF